This TCR beta chain was identified in a study of shared clonotypes between healthy human individuals. Whole-study context: For every donor, three CD4 naive, three CD4 memory, two CD8 naive and one CD8 memory plates were used.

Sequenced by immunoSEQ multiplex PCR; TCRdb stores in-frame clones only, minus some. In the table there are 2 million to 2.5 million clones, roughly 94% of which are singletons. This clone was found once. Germline V gives CDR1 SGDLS, CDR2 YYNGEE. Trimming took off 3 bases at V and 5 bases at J, with 17 bases between the two ends. The CDR3 length is 15 residues. The receptor was derived from a man aged 18 to 30 in good health. The chain has TRBV9 and TRBJ2-5, with TRBD1 as a possible D gene (6 bases). Sequenced material: naive CD4+ T cells sorted from blood. The subset: CD45RA+ positively selected. The CDR3 is CASSGQGWGRETQYF. The CDR3 nucleotides read TGTGCCAGCAGCGGCCAGGGGTGGGGTCGCGAGACCCAGTACTTC.